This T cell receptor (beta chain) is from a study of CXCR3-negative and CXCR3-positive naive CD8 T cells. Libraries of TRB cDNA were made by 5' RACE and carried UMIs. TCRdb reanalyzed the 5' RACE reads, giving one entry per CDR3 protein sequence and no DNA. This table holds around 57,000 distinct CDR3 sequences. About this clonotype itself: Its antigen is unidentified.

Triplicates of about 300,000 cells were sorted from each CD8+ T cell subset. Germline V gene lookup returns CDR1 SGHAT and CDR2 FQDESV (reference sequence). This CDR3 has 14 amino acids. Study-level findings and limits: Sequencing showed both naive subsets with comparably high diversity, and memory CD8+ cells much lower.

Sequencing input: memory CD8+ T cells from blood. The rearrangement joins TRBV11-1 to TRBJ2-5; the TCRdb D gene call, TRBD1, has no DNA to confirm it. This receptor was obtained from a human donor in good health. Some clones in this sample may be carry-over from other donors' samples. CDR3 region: CASSLATGQETQYF.